The 15 T cell receptor beta chains in this list originate from one sample, sequenced in a study of blood T cells in healthy people across ages (dated by TCRdb to 2013 to 2016). Libraries came from 5' RACE. The sequencing machine was an Illumina HiSeq 2500. A second PCR of about 7 to 12 cycles was run with a J-beta primer mix and a sample-barcoded 5' primer. Using fastp trimming at Q25 and MiXCR clonotype assembly, TCRdb reanalyzed the public sequencing data and kept in-frame beta chains. Rows are combined by CDR3 protein, so each entry shows the most common genes and DNA. This sample has around 500,000 distinct CDR3 sequences in its table, and around 50% of those were observed once. The ten largest clones add up to 20% to 25% of the sample. Sequenced: blood. The receptors were gathered from an older man in good health.

This chain links TRBV24-1 with TRBJ2-3, with a possible D match to TRBD1 (6 bases). Germline V gene sequence: CDR1 KGHDR, CDR2 SFDVKD. The V end was cut by 3 bases, the J end by 1 base, with 10 bases between. The CDR3 length is 15 residues. In nucleotides, the CDR3 is TGTGCCACCAGTGATCGGACAGCTGGCACAGATACGCAGTATTTT. Its translation: CATSDRTAGTDTQYF.

This chain links TRBV6-6 with TRBJ2-3; 7 bases align to TRBD2. The length of the CDR3 is 17 residues. The trim removed 10 bases at V and 3 bases at J, leaving 19 bases unmatched. Germline CDR1 reads MNHNY; CDR2 reads SVGAGI (reference sequence). The CDR3 DNA follows: TGTGCCACCTCAGTTACAAGCGGGGCCGCGGGGACAGATACGCAGTATTTT. This translates into CATSVTSGAAGTDTQYF.

This clonotype was seen only a few times. This sequence joins TRBV29-1 and TRBJ1-1; D gene ambiguous. Germline lookup yields CDR1 SQVTM and CDR2 ANQGSEA. V was clipped by 6 bases and J by 2 bases, with 16 bases between them. The CDR3 spans 14 residues. The CDR3 loop reads CSVWSTRANTEAFF. The CDR3 DNA follows: TGCAGCGTATGGTCGACAAGGGCTAACACTGAAGCTTTCTTT.

This clonotype was recorded only once. The CDR3 protein is CASNSGGPTNNEQFF. CDR3 nucleotide sequence: TGTGCCAGCAACTCAGGCGGGCCGACCAACAATGAGCAGTTCTTC. The J gene is TRBJ2-1, the V gene TRBV6-6; maybe TRBD2 (5 bases). Germline values: CDR1 MNHNY, CDR2 SVGAGI (reference sequence). The V gene lost 7 bases and the J gene lost 5 bases, with 18 bases spanning the gap. This CDR3 is built from 15 residues.

This chain links TRBV20-1 with TRBJ2-3; 8 bases align to TRBD2. J gave up 1 base and V 6 bases, and 9 bases lay outside the gene matches. The germline gives CDR1 DFQATT, CDR2 SNEGSKA (reference sequence). The CDR3 runs to 15 residues. The CDR3 sequence: CSARTSSLRTDTQYF. In DNA, the CDR3 is TGCAGTGCGCGGACTAGCAGTCTTCGCACAGATACGCAGTATTTT.

This clonotype came up a few times. This chain uses TRBV7-9 with TRBJ2-7, with D perhaps given as TRBD1 or TRBD2 (5 bases each). In germline, CDR1 is SEHNR, CDR2 FQNEAQ (reference sequence). The CDR3 has 15 residues. Trimming pared 5 bases from V and 0 bases from J, leaving 14 bases between. CDR3 protein: CASSNRDRSSYEQYF. The CDR3 DNA reads as TGTGCCAGCAGCAACCGGGACCGAAGCTCCTACGAGCAGTACTTC.

The rearrangement uses TRBV3-1 and TRBJ2-5; D is ambiguous. The closer fit of TRBJ2-4 to the DNA end suggests the J call may be wrong. The CDR3 totals 12 residues. The germline V gene has CDR1 LGHDT and CDR2 YNNKEL (reference sequence). The DNA of the CDR3 is TGTGCCAGCAGCCATAGTAGTAACATTCAGTACTTC. Translation gives CASSHSSNIQYF.

The rearrangement uses TRBV4-2 and TRBJ1-2; D unresolved. V gave up 0 bases and J gave up 4 bases, with 12 bases separating them. Germline loops: CDR1 LGHNA, CDR2 YNFKEQ. The CDR3 has 15 residues. The CDR3 protein is CASSQERVPGYGYTF. CDR3 nucleotide sequence: TGTGCCAGCAGCCAAGAGAGAGTACCCGGCTATGGCTACACCTTC.

The genes are TRBV7-9 and TRBJ1-1, with D tentatively TRBD1 (5 bases). From germline, CDR1 is SEHNR and CDR2 FQNEAQ (reference sequence). This CDR3 comprises 13 residues. V was clipped by 5 bases and J by 10 bases, with 17 bases between them. CDR3 sequence: CASSVVVPGGAFF. The CDR3 DNA reads as TGTGCCAGCAGCGTGGTGGTTCCGGGGGGAGCTTTCTTT.

V usage is TRBV15 and J usage is TRBJ2-1; a possible D gene is TRBD2 (6 bases). This CDR3 spans 15 amino acids. V gave up 0 bases and J gave up 6 bases, with 12 bases separating them. Per the germline V gene, CDR1 is LNHNV and CDR2 is YYDKDF (reference sequence). CDR3 in amino acids: CATSRERDAGNEQFF. The CDR3 DNA reads as TGTGCCACCAGCAGAGAGCGGGATGCGGGCAATGAGCAGTTCTTC.

The chain combines TRBV12-3 or TRBV12-4 with TRBJ2-5; 10 bases are a match to TRBD2. The CDR3 loop spans 15 amino acids. Trimming at V came to 3 bases and at J to 5 bases, leaving 6 bases not matched to a gene. The CDR3 nucleotides read TGTGCCAGCAGTTTGCTAGCGGGGGCCACCGAGACCCAGTACTTC. Its protein is CASSLLAGATETQYF.

The rearrangement joins TRBV11-2 to TRBJ2-7; 9 nucleotides line up with TRBD1. The V segment lost 0 bases and the J segment 2 bases; nucleotides outside the gene matches: 5. Germline values: CDR1 SGHAT, CDR2 FQNNGV. The CDR3 is 16 amino acids. The CDR3 loop is CASSLDGGQGAYEQYF. The CDR3 DNA reads TGTGCCAGCAGCTTAGATGGGGGACAGGGTGCCTACGAGCAGTACTTC.

This clonotype occurred a few times. This rearrangement joins TRBV20-1 to TRBJ2-7, with TRBD2 matching 9 bases. Germline lookup yields CDR1 DFQATT and CDR2 SNEGSKA (reference sequence). V lost 2 bases, J lost 3 bases, and 8 bases stayed unmatched. CDR3 length equals 15 residues. CDR3 sequence (DNA): TGCAGTGCTAGACTAGCGGGAAGGGGGTACTACGAGCAGTACTTC. This gives the protein CSARLAGRGYYEQYF.

The V call is TRBV4-2, the J call TRBJ2-7; tentatively, D is TRBD2 (6 bases). V was shortened by 4 bases and J by 5 bases, with 18 bases between the two germline ends. This CDR3 is 15 amino acids long. Germline V gene sequence: CDR1 LGHNA, CDR2 YNFKEQ. CDR3 protein: CASSRGTAGPDEQYF. In DNA, the CDR3 is TGTGCCAGCAGCCGCGGGACCGCTGGTCCAGACGAGCAGTACTTC.

Only a few counts were recorded for this clonotype. The rearrangement uses TRBV7-2 and TRBJ2-1; 7 nucleotides match TRBD2. The V and J ends lost 4 bases and 12 bases, in that order; junction bases with no gene match: 6. Germline V lookup: CDR1 SGHTA, CDR2 FQGNSA. This CDR3 is built from 12 residues. CDR3 DNA sequence: TGTGCCAGCAGCTCGGGGACTACCCCGCAGTTCTTC. It codes for CASSSGTTPQFF.